The present T cell receptor beta chain was sequenced within a study of blood T cell repertoires in COVID-19. Study in general: Whether acute or convalescent, the COVID-19 samples came from the United States, Italy and Spain. The analysed material was cDNA or gDNA that came from T cells, B-cell-depleted T cells, or PBMCs.

The protocol was immunoSEQ multiplex PCR, while the TCRdb copy is restricted to in-frame clones and leaves out a portion. The repertoire holds 250,000 to 350,000 clones, around 82% seen once, with about 15% in the top ten. CDR3 length equals 14 residues. With V trimmed by 4 bases and J by 3 bases, 2 bases remained unmatched. Germline CDR1 SGHTA, CDR2 FQGNSA. This chain connects TRBV7-2 to TRBJ1-2, with TRBD1 identical over 10 bases. The material sequenced was peripheral blood. The receptor comes from a person aged 70 to 80 with COVID-19, enrolled during active disease. CDR3 nucleotide sequence: TGTGCCAGCAGCTCGACAGGGGGCGACTATGGCTACACCTTC. This codes for CASSSTGGDYGYTF.